A single sample gave rise to the 3 T cell receptor beta chains below, sequenced in a study of blood T cell repertoires in COVID-19. Here immunoSEQ multiplex PCR was the method, and the copy in TCRdb shows in-frame clones only, minus some. The sample yields 400,000 or so clones, approximately 90% seen once. Input material: peripheral blood. The origin of the receptors is a middle-aged woman with COVID-19, enrolled during active disease.

This clone turned up a few times. This chain connects TRBV6-6 to TRBJ1-5; unclear D gene. Germline CDR1 is MNHNY and CDR2 is SVGAGI (reference sequence). The CDR3 spans 13 residues. Trimming took 5 bases from V and 7 from J, leaving 12 bases between them. For the CDR3, the DNA is TGTGCCAGCAGTAAACGGGAGGGCCAGCCCCAGCATTTT. Amino acids: CASSKREGQPQHF.

CDR3 sequence reads: CASSFSRTGYSPLHF. As DNA, the CDR3 is TGTGCCAGCAGCTTTTCCAGGACAGGGTACTCACCCCTCCACTTT. The chain recombines TRBV7-2 with TRBJ1-6, with 8 nucleotides matching TRBD1. Germline values: CDR1 SGHTA, CDR2 FQGNSA. V lost 3 bases to trimming and J lost 10 bases; unmatched junction nucleotides: 8. This CDR3 spans 15 amino acids.

This chain connects TRBV5-1 to TRBJ2-5; 11 positions agree with TRBD1. CDR1 SGHRS and CDR2 YFSETQ come from the germline V gene. J lost 6 bases, V lost 7 bases, and 11 bases had no gene match. The CDR3 runs to 15 residues. The CDR3 nucleotides are TGCGCCAGCCAGGACCTGGGACAGGGGGTCAAGACCCAGTACTTC. Translated: CASQDLGQGVKTQYF.